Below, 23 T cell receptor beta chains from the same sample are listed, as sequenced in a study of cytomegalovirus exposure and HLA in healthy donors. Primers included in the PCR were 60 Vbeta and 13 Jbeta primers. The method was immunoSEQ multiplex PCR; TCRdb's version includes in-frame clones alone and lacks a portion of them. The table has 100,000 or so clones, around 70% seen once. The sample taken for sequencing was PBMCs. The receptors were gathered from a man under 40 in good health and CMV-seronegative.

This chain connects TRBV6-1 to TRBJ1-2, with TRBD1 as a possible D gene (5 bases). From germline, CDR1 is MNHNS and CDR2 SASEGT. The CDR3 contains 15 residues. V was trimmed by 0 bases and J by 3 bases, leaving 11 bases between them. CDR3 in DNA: TGTGCCAGCAGTGAAGCCCCCCGACAGTACTATGGCTACACCTTC. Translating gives CASSEAPRQYYGYTF.

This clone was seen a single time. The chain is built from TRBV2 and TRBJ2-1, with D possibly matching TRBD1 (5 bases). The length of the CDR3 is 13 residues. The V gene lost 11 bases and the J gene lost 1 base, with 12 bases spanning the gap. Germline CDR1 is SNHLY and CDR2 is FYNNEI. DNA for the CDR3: TGTGCCGACAGTATGCTATCCTACAATGAGCAGTTCTTC. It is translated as CADSMLSYNEQFF.

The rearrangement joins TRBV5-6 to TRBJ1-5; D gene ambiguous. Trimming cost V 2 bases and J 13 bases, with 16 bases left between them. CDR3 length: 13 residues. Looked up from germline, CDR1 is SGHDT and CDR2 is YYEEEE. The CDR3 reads CASSFRRSGSQHF. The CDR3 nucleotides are TGTGCCAGCAGCTTTCGACGATCGGGGAGTCAGCATTTT.

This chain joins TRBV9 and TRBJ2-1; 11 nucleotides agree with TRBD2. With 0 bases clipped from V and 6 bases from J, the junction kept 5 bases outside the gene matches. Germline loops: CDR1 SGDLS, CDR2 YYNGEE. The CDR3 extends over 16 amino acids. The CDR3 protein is CASSVVELAGVNEQFF. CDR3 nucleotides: TGTGCCAGCAGCGTAGTGGAACTAGCGGGAGTCAATGAGCAGTTCTTC.

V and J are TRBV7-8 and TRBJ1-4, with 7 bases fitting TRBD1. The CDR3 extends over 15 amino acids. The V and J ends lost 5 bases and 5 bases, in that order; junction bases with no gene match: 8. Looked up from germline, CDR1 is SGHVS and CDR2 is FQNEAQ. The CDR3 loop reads CASSPRGTVNEKLFF. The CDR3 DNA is TGTGCCAGCAGCCCCAGGGGGACAGTAAATGAAAAACTGTTTTTT.

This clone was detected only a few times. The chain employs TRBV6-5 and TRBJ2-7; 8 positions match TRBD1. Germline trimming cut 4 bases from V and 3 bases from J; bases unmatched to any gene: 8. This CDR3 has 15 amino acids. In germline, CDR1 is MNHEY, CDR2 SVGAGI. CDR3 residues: CASSWSSRGRYEQYF. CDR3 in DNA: TGTGCCAGCAGTTGGTCCTCCAGGGGGCGCTACGAGCAGTACTTC.

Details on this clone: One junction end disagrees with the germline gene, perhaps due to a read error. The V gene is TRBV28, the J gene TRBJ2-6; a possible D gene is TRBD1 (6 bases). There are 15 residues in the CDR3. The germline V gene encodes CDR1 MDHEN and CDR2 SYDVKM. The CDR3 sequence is CASSTTGSGANGLTF. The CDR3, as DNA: TGTGCCAGCTCTACTACAGGGTCTGGGGCCAACGGCCTGACTTTC.

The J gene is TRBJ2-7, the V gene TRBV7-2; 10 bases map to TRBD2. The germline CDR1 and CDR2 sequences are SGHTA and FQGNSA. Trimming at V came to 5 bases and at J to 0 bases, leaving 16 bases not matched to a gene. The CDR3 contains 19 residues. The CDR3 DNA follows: TGTGCCAGCAGCACCCGCCACCGGGAAGCGGGAGGGCCCTCCTACGAGCAGTACTTC. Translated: CASSTRHREAGGPSYEQYF. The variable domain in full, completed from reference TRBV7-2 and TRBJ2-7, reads GAGVSQSPSNKVTEKGKDVELRCDPISGHTALYWYRQSLGQGLEFLIYFQGNSAPDKSGLPSDRFSAERTGGSVSTLTIQRTQQEDSAVYLCASSTRHREAGGPSYEQYFGPGTRLTVT.

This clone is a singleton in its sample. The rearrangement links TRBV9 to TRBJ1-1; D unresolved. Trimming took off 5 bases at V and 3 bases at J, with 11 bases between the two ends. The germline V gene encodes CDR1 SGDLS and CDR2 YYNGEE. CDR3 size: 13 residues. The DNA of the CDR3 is TGTGCCAGCAGGCGGGTCCGGGACACTGAAGCTTTCTTT. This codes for CASRRVRDTEAFF.

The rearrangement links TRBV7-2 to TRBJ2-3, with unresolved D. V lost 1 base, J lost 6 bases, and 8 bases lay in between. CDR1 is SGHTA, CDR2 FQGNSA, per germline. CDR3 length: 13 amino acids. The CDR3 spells CASSLVLFDTQYF. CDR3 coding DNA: TGTGCCAGCAGCTTAGTCTTGTTTGATACGCAGTATTTT.

CDR3 sequence reads: CASSGGQGNTEAFF. Here the CDR3 DNA reads TGTGCCAGTAGTGGGGGACAGGGAAACACTGAAGCTTTCTTT. The chain links TRBV19 to TRBJ1-1; 9 bases are shared with TRBD1. Germline assignment: CDR1 LNHDA and CDR2 SQIVND (reference sequence). Losses at the gene ends were 5 bases for V and 2 bases for J; bases not matched to a gene: 3. There are 14 residues in the CDR3.

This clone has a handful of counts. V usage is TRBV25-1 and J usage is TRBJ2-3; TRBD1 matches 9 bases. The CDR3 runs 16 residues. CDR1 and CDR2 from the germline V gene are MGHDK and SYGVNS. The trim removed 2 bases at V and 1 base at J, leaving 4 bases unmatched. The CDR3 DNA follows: TGTGCCAGCAGTGAAGGGACAGGGTGGGGCACAGATACGCAGTATTTT. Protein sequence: CASSEGTGWGTDTQYF. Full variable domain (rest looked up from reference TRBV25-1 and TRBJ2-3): EADIYQTPRYLVIGTGKKITLECSQTMGHDKMYWYQQDPGMELHLIHYSYGVNSTEKGDLSSESTVSRIRTEHFPLTLESARPSHTSQYLCASSEGTGWGTDTQYFGPGTRLTVL.

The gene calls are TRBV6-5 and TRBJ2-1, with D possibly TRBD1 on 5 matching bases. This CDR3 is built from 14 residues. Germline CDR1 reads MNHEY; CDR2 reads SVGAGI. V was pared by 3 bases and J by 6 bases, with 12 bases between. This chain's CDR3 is CASSYLGQGNEQFF. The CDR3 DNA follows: TGTGCCAGCAGTTATTTGGGGCAGGGCAATGAGCAGTTCTTC.

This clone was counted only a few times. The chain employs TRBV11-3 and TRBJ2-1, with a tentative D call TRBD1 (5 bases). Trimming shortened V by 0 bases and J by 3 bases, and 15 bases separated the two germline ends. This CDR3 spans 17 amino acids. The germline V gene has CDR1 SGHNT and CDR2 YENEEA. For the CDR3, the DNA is TGTGCCAGCAGCTTAGATCCGGTAGGGGCCTTCTACAATGAGCAGTTCTTC. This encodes CASSLDPVGAFYNEQFF.

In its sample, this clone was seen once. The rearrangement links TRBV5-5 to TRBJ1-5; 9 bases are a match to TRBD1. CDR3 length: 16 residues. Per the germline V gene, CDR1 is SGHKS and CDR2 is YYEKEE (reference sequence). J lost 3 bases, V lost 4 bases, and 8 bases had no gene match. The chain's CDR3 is CASSAGQGTYNQPQHF. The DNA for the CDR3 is TGTGCCAGCAGCGCGGGACAGGGAACTTACAATCAGCCCCAGCATTTT.

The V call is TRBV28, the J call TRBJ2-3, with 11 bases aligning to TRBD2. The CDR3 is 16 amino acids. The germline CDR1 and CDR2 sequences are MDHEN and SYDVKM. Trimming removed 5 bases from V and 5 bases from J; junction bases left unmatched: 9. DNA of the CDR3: TGTGCCAGCAGTATTACTAGCGGGGGAAAGAAAGATACGCAGTATTTT. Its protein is CASSITSGGKKDTQYF.

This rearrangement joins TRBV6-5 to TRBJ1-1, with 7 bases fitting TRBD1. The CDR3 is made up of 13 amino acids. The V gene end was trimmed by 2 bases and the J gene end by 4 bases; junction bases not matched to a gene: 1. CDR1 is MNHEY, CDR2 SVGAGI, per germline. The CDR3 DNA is TGTGCCAGCAGTTACGGGACAGCCACTGAAGCTTTCTTT. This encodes CASSYGTATEAFF.

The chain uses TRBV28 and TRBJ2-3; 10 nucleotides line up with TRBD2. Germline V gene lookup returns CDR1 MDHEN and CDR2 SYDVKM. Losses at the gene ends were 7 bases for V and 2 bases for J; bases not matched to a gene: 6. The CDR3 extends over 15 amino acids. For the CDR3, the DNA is TGTGCCAGCACAACTAGCGGGATTTTCACAGATACGCAGTATTTT. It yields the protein CASTTSGIFTDTQYF. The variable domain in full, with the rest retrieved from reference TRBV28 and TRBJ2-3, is DVKVTQSSRYLVKRTGEKVFLECVQDMDHENMFWYRQDPGLGLRLIYFSYDVKMKEKGDIPEGYSVSREKKERFSLILESASTNQTSMYLCASTTSGIFTDTQYFGPGTRLTVL.

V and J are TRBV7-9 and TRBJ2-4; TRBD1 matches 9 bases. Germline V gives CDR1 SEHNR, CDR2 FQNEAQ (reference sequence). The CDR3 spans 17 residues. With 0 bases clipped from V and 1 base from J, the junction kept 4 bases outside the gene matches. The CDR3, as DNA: TGTGCCAGCAGCTTAGCGGTCGGACAGGGGGCCAAAAACATTCAGTACTTC. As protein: CASSLAVGQGAKNIQYF.

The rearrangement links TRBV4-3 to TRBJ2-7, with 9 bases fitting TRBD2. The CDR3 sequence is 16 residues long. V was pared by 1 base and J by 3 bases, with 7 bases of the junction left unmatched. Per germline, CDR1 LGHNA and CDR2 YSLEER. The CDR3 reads CASSQVLAGGNYEQYF. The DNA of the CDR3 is TGCGCCAGCAGCCAAGTACTCGCGGGAGGGAACTACGAGCAGTACTTC.

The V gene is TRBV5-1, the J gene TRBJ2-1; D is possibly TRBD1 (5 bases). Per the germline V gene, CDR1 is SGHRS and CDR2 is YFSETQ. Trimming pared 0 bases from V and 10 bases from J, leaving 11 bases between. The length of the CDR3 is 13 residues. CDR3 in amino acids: CASSLAWGHEQFF. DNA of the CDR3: TGCGCCAGCAGCTTGGCTTGGGGCCACGAGCAGTTCTTC. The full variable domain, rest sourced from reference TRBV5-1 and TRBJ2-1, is KAGVTQTPRYLIKTRGQQVTLSCSPISGHRSVSWYQQTPGQGLQFLFEYFSETQRNKGNFPGRFSGRQFSNSRSEMNVSTLELGDSALYLCASSLAWGHEQFFGPGTRLTVL.

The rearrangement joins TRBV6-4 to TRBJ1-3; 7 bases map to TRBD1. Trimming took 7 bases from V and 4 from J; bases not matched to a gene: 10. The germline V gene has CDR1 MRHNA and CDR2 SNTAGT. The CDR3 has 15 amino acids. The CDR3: CASNEEGARGNTIYF. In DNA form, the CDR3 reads TGTGCCAGCAATGAGGAGGGGGCGCGGGGAAACACCATATATTTT.

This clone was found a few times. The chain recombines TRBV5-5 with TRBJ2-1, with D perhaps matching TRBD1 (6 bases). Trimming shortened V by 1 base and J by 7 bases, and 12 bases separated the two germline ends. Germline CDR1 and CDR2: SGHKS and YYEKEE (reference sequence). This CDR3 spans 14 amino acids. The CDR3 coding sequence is TGTGCCAGCAGCTTGAGGGACAATTGGAATGAGCAGTTCTTC. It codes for CASSLRDNWNEQFF.